This T cell receptor (beta chain) was sequenced in a study of T cells after posttransplantation cyclophosphamide. Findings and caveats of the study: Donor-recipient repertoire similarity was low at 1-2 months, rising over year one. Blood and skin or GI T cell repertoires showed limited TRB overlap. TRB clonality was highly associated with recipient CMV seropositivity and reactivation.

In the case of this clone: Antigen unknown.

Germline values: CDR1 SGHTA, CDR2 FQGNSA. This CDR3 contains 15 residues. Trimming took 2 bases from V and 4 from J; bases not matched to a gene: 2. Cyclophosphamide on days +3 and +4 followed busulfan-fludarabine conditioning and a marrow graft. The repertoire was sequenced with immunoSEQ multiplex PCR; TCRdb's copy has only in-frame clones and lacks some. Of roughly 20,000 clones listed, over 70% are singletons. This specimen consisted of PBMCs, obtained after an allogeneic stem cell transplant with post-transplant cyclophosphamide. This TCR was recovered from a male patient aged 30 to 40 who received an allogeneic stem cell transplant from a related donor, was CMV-positive, and had acute GVHD only. Part of the T cell pool may stem from the graft donor. This sequence joins TRBV7-2 and TRBJ2-1, with TRBD2 matching over 10 bases. For the CDR3, the DNA is TGTGCCAGCAGCTTATTAGCGGGGGGTTACAATGAGCAGTTCTTC. Amino acids: CASSLLAGGYNEQFF.